The rows below give T cell receptor beta chains drawn from one sample of a study of beta chain features in type 1 diabetes. Data came from immunoSEQ multiplex PCR; TCRdb stores just in-frame clones and leaves some out. The data contain under 90,000 clones, 25% to 35% of them singletons. Sequenced material: stem cell memory CD4+ T cells from blood. These receptors came from a woman between 18 and 30 years old in good health. CDR3s include the opening cysteine and the closing phenylalanine or tryptophan. The D gene is left open where the match is weak. Not every row has a clone size; where given, it reads once, few, many or a size class.

size	length	D	V	J	CDR3	DNA
NA	14	TRBD1	TRBV7-8	TRBJ2-1	CASSRLTGSNEQFF	TGTGCCAGCAGCAGACTGACAGGGTCCAATGAGCAGTTCTTC
few	12	NA	TRBV7-2	TRBJ2-5	CASSLAYETQYF	TGTGCCAGCAGCTTAGCGTATGAGACCCAGTACTTC
NA	14	TRBD1	TRBV5-1	TRBJ1-4	CASRFTGGNEKLFF	TGCGCCAGCAGATTCACAGGGGGAAATGAAAAACTGTTTTTT
NA	14	TRBD1	TRBV7-8	TRBJ1-1	CASSPLTGSTEAFF	TGTGCCAGCAGCCCGCTGACAGGGAGCACTGAAGCTTTCTTT
NA	15	NA	TRBV5-1	TRBJ1-1	CASSSLGGANTEAFF	TGCGCCAGCAGCTCTCTAGGGGGGGCGAACACTGAAGCTTTCTTT
NA	11	NA	TRBV28	TRBJ2-1	CASSVANEQFF	TGTGCCAGCAGTGTAGCCAATGAGCAGTTCTTC
few	13	NA	TRBV9	TRBJ1-2	CASSVSGLYGYTF	TGTGCCAGCAGCGTTTCAGGGCTCTATGGCTACACCTTC
few	14	NA	TRBV7-2	TRBJ2-7	CASSRRQESYEQYF	TGTGCCAGCAGCCGGCGACAGGAGTCCTACGAGCAGTACTTC
NA	14	TRBD1	TRBV5-3	TRBJ1-2	CARRAGQGAGGYTF	TGTGCCAGAAGAGCCGGACAGGGGGCAGGCGGCTACACCTTC
few	15	NA	TRBV6-5	TRBJ2-5	CASSPRDASGETQYF	TGTGCCAGCAGTCCCAGGGATGCATCTGGGGAGACCCAGTACTTC
NA	15	TRBD1	TRBV7-9	TRBJ2-5	CASTLGGRQSETQYF	TGTGCCAGCACCCTAGGGGGCAGGCAATCAGAGACCCAGTACTTC
NA	12	TRBD2	TRBV7-2	TRBJ2-4	CASRRGGDIQYF	TGTGCCAGCAGGCGGGGGGGAGACATTCAGTACTTC
NA	17	NA	TRBV4-2	TRBJ1-3	CASSQDNGGSSGNTIYF	TGTGCCAGCAGCCAAGATAATGGCGGTAGCTCTGGAAACACCATATATTTT
NA	13	NA	TRBV7-9	TRBJ1-1	CASRQGIGTEAFF	TGTGCCAGCAGACAGGGAATTGGCACTGAAGCTTTCTTT
NA	14	NA	TRBV18	TRBJ2-5	CASSPRGNKETQYF	TGTGCCAGCTCACCACGCGGAAATAAAGAGACCCAGTACTTC
few	13	NA	TRBV18	TRBJ1-2	CASSQNQGSGYTF	TGTGCCAGCTCTCAAAACCAGGGCTCTGGCTACACCTTC
few	16	TRBD1	TRBV7-6	TRBJ2-7	CASSLVPDRGRNEQYF	TGTGCCAGCAGCTTAGTCCCCGACAGGGGGCGGAACGAGCAGTACTTC
NA	15	NA	TRBV7-9	TRBJ2-2	CASIYAGVPTGELFF	TGTGCCAGCATCTACGCAGGGGTCCCCACCGGGGAGCTGTTTTTT
NA	16	TRBD1	TRBV15	TRBJ2-5	CATSRVTGTGSETQYF	TGTGCCACCAGCAGAGTTACCGGGACAGGGAGCGAGACCCAGTACTTC
NA	12	NA	TRBV29-1	TRBJ1-2	CSVRSDNYGYTF	TGCAGCGTACGCAGTGATAACTATGGCTACACCTTC
NA	15	TRBD1	TRBV7-9	TRBJ2-1	CASSFRTGSYNEQFF	TGTGCCAGCAGCTTTCGGACAGGTTCCTACAATGAGCAGTTCTTC
NA	17	TRBD2	TRBV5-8	TRBJ2-5	CASSTGTSGSTQETQYF	TGTGCCAGCAGCACCGGGACTAGCGGGAGTACCCAAGAGACCCAGTACTTC
NA	15	TRBD1	TRBV28	TRBJ1-4	CASRTDRVNREKLFF	TGTGCCAGCAGAACTGACAGGGTCAATCGGGAAAAACTGTTTTTT
NA	16	NA	TRBV30	TRBJ1-6	CAWSVLGQGYNSPLHF	TGTGCCTGGAGTGTACTGGGGCAGGGCTATAATTCACCCCTCCACTTT
once	11	NA	TRBV2	TRBJ2-1	CASSARDEQFF	TGTGCCAGCAGTGCCCGGGATGAGCAGTTCTTC
few	18	TRBD2	TRBV5-1	TRBJ2-3	CASSRGLLAGGGTDTQYF	TGCGCCAGCAGCCGGGGGTTATTAGCGGGAGGAGGCACAGATACGCAGTATTTT
NA	15	NA	TRBV7-2	TRBJ2-7	CASSLGWGGPYEQYF	TGTGCCAGCAGCTTGGGGTGGGGGGGCCCGTACGAGCAGTACTTC
NA	11	NA	TRBV25-1	TRBJ2-7	CASSAIYEQYF	TGTGCCAGCAGTGCTATCTACGAGCAGTACTTC
NA	13	TRBD2	TRBV7-2	TRBJ2-7	CASSSGGPYEQYF	TGTGCCAGCAGTTCGGGGGGGCCTTACGAGCAGTACTTC
NA	16	TRBD2	TRBV13	TRBJ2-7	CASSEMRASGSEEQYF	TGTGCCAGCAGCGAGATGCGGGCTAGCGGGAGTGAAGAGCAGTACTTC
NA	16	NA	TRBV10-3	TRBJ1-1	CAISILSGGSNTEAFF	TGTGCCATCAGCATTCTCTCCGGGGGGTCAAACACTGAAGCTTTCTTT
NA	16	TRBD2	TRBV7-3	TRBJ2-2	CASSLRGGGDTGELFF	TGTGCCAGCAGCCTGCGGGGGGGCGGGGACACCGGGGAGCTGTTTTTT
few	16	NA	TRBV2	TRBJ1-5	CASTAGSGRQGQPQHF	TGTGCCAGCACTGCGGGATCAGGAAGGCAAGGTCAGCCCCAGCATTTT
NA	16	TRBD1	TRBV4-1	TRBJ2-7	CASSQEDGQGAREQYF	TGCGCCAGCAGCCAAGAAGATGGCCAGGGGGCGCGGGAGCAGTACTTC
NA	13	NA	TRBV6-1	TRBJ2-4	CASVHTRGNIQYF	TGTGCCAGCGTCCACACCAGGGGAAACATTCAGTACTTC
few	12	NA	TRBV5-1	TRBJ2-1	CASSSDGDEQFF	TGCGCCAGCAGCTCCGACGGGGATGAGCAGTTCTTC
NA	15	TRBD2	TRBV18	TRBJ2-1	CASSPSTSGRDEQFF	TGTGCCAGCTCACCCTCGACTAGCGGGAGGGATGAGCAGTTCTTC
NA	16	TRBD2	TRBV18	TRBJ2-3	CASSPSSSGGSDTQYF	TGTGCCAGCTCACCAAGTTCTAGCGGGGGGTCAGATACGCAGTATTTT
NA	13	TRBD1	TRBV30	TRBJ2-7	CAWSKGARAEQYF	TGTGCCTGGAGTAAGGGGGCCCGGGCCGAGCAGTACTTC
few	14	NA	TRBV30	TRBJ1-5	CAWSGGDSNQPQHF	TGTGCCTGGAGTGGGGGGGATAGCAATCAGCCCCAGCATTTT
few	10	NA	TRBV30	TRBJ2-7	CAWNGYEQYF	TGTGCCTGGAACGGTTACGAGCAGTACTTC
NA	14	NA	TRBV2	TRBJ1-5	CASRSQGWSQPQHF	TGTGCCAGCAGGTCACAGGGTTGGAGTCAGCCCCAGCATTTT
few	14	TRBD2	TRBV7-9	TRBJ2-5	CASTQWGGEETQYF	TGTGCCAGCACCCAGTGGGGGGGAGAAGAGACCCAGTACTTC
few	17	TRBD2	TRBV30	TRBJ2-1	CAKSGSGGFLPGNEQFF	TGTGCCAAAAGCGGGAGCGGGGGGTTCCTTCCGGGCAATGAGCAGTTCTTC
NA	15	TRBD1	TRBV7-9	TRBJ1-2	CASSPPGQGAGGYTF	TGTGCCAGCAGCCCTCCGGGACAGGGGGCGGGTGGCTACACCTTC
NA	13	NA	TRBV7-2	TRBJ2-3	CASSPGATDTQYF	TGTGCCAGCAGCCCAGGGGCCACAGATACGCAGTATTTT
NA	15	NA	TRBV7-2	TRBJ2-3	CASRPQGFNTDTQYF	TGTGCCAGCAGGCCTCAGGGTTTTAACACAGATACGCAGTATTTT
few	13	TRBD2	TRBV14	TRBJ2-7	CASSQETSGEQYF	TGTGCCAGCAGCCAAGAAACTAGCGGCGAGCAGTACTTC
few	17	NA	TRBV28	TRBJ2-7	CASSLVGGSTMTYEQYF	TGTGCCAGCAGTTTAGTAGGAGGGTCTACGATGACATACGAGCAGTACTTC